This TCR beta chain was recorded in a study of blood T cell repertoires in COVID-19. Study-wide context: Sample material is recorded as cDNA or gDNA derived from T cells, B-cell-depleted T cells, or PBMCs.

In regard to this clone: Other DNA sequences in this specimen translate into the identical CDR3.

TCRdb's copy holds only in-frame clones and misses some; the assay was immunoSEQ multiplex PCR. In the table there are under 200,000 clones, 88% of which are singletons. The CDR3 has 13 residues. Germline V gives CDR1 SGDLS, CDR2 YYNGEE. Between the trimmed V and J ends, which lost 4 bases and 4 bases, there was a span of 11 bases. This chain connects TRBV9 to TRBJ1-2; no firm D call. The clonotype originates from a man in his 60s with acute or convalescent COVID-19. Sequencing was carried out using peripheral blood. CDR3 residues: CASSPTGSYGYTF. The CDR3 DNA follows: TGTGCCAGCAGCCCCACGGGGAGCTATGGCTACACCTTC. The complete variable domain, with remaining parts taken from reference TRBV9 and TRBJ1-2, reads DSGVTQTPKHLITATGQRVTLRCSPRSGDLSVYWYQQSLDQGLQFLIQYYNGEERAKGNILERFSAQQFPDLHSELNLSSLELGDSALYFCASSPTGSYGYTFGSGTRLTVV.